The TCR beta chain described here comes from a study of CD8 T cells in Susac syndrome. Study as a whole: About 6 sequenced Susac syndrome patients had clinically active disease, while about 8 were in remission.

On this clonotype itself: The target antigen is unknown.

Reverse transcription of roughly 0.45 to 1 ug RNA was carried out with random hexamers. An immunoSEQ multiplex PCR amplified TCR beta CDR3 over 54 Vbeta and 13 Jbeta. MiXCR was run by TCRdb on the immunoSEQ multiplex PCR reads, yielding one entry per CDR3 protein. The sample contains tens of thousands of distinct CDR3 sequences, approximately 93% of which appear only once. Study-wide results and limits: CD4+ T cell repertoires in Susac syndrome lacked clonal expansion.

Isolation of CD8+ and CD4+ T cells was performed negatively, whereas enrichment of TEMRA cells was done by FACS. The ends were cut back, 4 bases at V and 0 bases at J, with 14 bases in the middle. The CDR3 has 17 residues. From germline, CDR1 is SGHRS and CDR2 YFSETQ. Specimen: CD4+ T cells from PBMCs. The V call is TRBV5-1, the J call TRBJ1-6, with D hard to call. The clonotype originates from a human donor with Susac syndrome. The CDR3 sequence: CASSRQEASSYNSPLHF. In DNA form, the CDR3 reads TGCGCCAGCAGCCGTCAGGAGGCCAGCTCCTATAATTCACCCCTCCACTTT.